This paragraph covers one T cell receptor beta chain sequence. Its specificity is unknown. The data derive from a study of shared clonotypes between healthy human individuals. Cells designated naive CD8 were CD45RO-negative and were positively selected for CCR7, with terminally differentiated effector memory CD45RA+ cells excluded. Each sample came from a Caucasian adult donor living in Nashville, Tennessee. Germline V lookup: CDR1 LNHDA, CDR2 SQIVND (reference sequence). V was pared by 7 bases and J by 8 bases, with 12 bases of the junction left unmatched. The CDR3 covers 14 residues. Each cell subset's genomic DNA was divided evenly among several immunoSEQ plates. In the authors' methods: Filtering differed for immunoSEQ, which gave only junction sequences without quality scores. Produced via immunoSEQ multiplex PCR; TCRdb's table is partial and in-frame only. Clone size and V and J calls were adopted from that table, with D and trimming inferred from the DNA. This table holds 550,000 to 750,000 clones, roughly 95% found once.

Findings and caveats of the study: Relative to clonotypes present in all four donors, those not shared had lower generation probabilities.

The sequencing sample was made of naive CD8+ T cells sorted from blood. This chain joins TRBV19 and TRBJ1-2; 8 bases agree with TRBD1. This TCR was recovered from a woman aged 25 to 39 in good health. This CDR3 is CASTPDRDADGYTF. CDR3 coding DNA: TGTGCCAGTACCCCGGACAGGGATGCAGACGGCTACACCTTC.